This TCR beta chain was identified during a study of T cell responses to AZD1222 COVID-19 vaccine. Whole-study results and caveats: Among spike-specific TCRs, nearly half reportedly target unmutated variant regions.

With 3 bases removed from V and 7 bases from J, the gap between germline ends came to 13 bases. The CDR3 extends over 14 amino acids. CDR1 is GTSNPN and CDR2 is SVGIG in the germline V gene (reference sequence). Concerning this clone: Its antigen is undetermined.

Profiled with immunoSEQ multiplex PCR; TCRdb holds only in-frame clones, not every one. The sample includes 95,000 to 100,000 clones, around nine tenths seen only once; the top ten take approximately 16%. The chain links TRBV30 to TRBJ1-6, with a weak D call TRBD1 (5 bases). This sequence originates from an adult who received the AZD1222 COVID-19 vaccine. The sequences come from peripheral blood, collected 28 days after the second AZD1222 dose. CDR3 DNA: TGTGCCTGGAGCCTGGGAGGGGAAAATTCACCCCTCCACTTT. Protein product: CAWSLGGENSPLHF. The entire variable domain, with the rest obtained from reference TRBV30 and TRBJ1-6, is as follows: SQTIHQWPATLVQPVGSPLSLECTVEGTSNPNLYWYRQAAGRGLQLLFYSVGIGQISSEVPQNLSASRPQDRQFILSSKKLLLSDSGFYLCAWSLGGENSPLHFGNGTRLTVT.